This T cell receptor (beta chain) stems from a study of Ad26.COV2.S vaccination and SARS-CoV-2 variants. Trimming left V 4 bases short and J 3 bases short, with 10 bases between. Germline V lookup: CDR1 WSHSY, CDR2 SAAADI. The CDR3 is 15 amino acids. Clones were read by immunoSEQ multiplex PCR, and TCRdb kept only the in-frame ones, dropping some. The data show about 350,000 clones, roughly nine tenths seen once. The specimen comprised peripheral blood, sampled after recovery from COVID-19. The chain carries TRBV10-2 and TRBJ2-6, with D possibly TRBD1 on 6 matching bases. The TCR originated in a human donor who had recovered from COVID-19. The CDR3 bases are TGCGCCAGCAGTGTCGGACAGAGTGGGGCCAACGTCCTGACTTTC. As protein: CASSVGQSGANVLTF.